These T cell receptor beta chains were read from a single sample in a study of shared clonotypes between healthy human individuals. Clones were sequenced by immunoSEQ multiplex PCR, and TCRdb holds only the in-frame ones, with some missing. The profile shows 1.6 million or so clones, approximately 98.5% of them singletons. Sequencing used naive CD4+ T cells sorted from blood. The receptors stem from a young man in good health. Each CDR3 is given with its conserved first and last residue. Fields, in order: V gene, CDR3 length, J gene, clone size, D gene, CDR3 DNA, CDR3 protein. D genes are given only for firm matches. Not all rows give a size; the values are once, few, many and, for expanded clones, a class.

V gene: TRBV27; CDR3 length: 14; J gene: TRBJ2-1; clone size: NA; D gene: NA; CDR3 DNA: TGTGCCAGCCAACCGAGCGGGTCCTACAATGAGCAGTTCTTC; CDR3 protein: CASQPSGSYNEQFF
V gene: TRBV6-6; CDR3 length: 14; J gene: TRBJ1-3; clone size: NA; D gene: NA; CDR3 DNA: TGTGCCAGCAGCGGCGGCCACTCTGGAAACACCATATATTTT; CDR3 protein: CASSGGHSGNTIYF
V gene: TRBV15; CDR3 length: 16; J gene: TRBJ2-1; clone size: NA; D gene: TRBD2; CDR3 DNA: TGTGCCACCAGCAGAGTAGCGGGATCCCATACGGAGGAGCAGTTCTTC; CDR3 protein: CATSRVAGSHTEEQFF
V gene: TRBV25-1; CDR3 length: 16; J gene: TRBJ2-1; clone size: NA; D gene: TRBD1; CDR3 DNA: TGTGCCAGCAGTGAATTGAGGACAGGGCGTAAGAATGAGCAGTTCTTC; CDR3 protein: CASSELRTGRKNEQFF
V gene: TRBV19; CDR3 length: 14; J gene: TRBJ2-6; clone size: NA; D gene: TRBD1; CDR3 DNA: TGTGCCAGTAGTACCGGCAGGGGGCGAATGCTCCTGACTTTC; CDR3 protein: CASSTGRGRMLLTF
V gene: TRBV28; CDR3 length: 17; J gene: TRBJ2-1; clone size: NA; D gene: TRBD2; CDR3 DNA: TGTGCCAGCAGGACAGGAGGTGCGGGAGGACCCTACAATGAGCAGTTCTTC; CDR3 protein: CASRTGGAGGPYNEQFF
V gene: TRBV15; CDR3 length: 16; J gene: TRBJ2-7; clone size: NA; D gene: TRBD1; CDR3 DNA: TGTGCCACCAGCAGCAACCTGGACAGGGTCGGGTACGAGCAGTACTTC; CDR3 protein: CATSSNLDRVGYEQYF
V gene: TRBV5-1; CDR3 length: 16; J gene: TRBJ2-7; clone size: NA; D gene: TRBD1; CDR3 DNA: TGCGCCAGCAGCGCCCGAGGACAGGGGAATTTCTACGAGCAGTACTTC; CDR3 protein: CASSARGQGNFYEQYF
V gene: TRBV7-2; CDR3 length: 18; J gene: TRBJ1-3; clone size: NA; D gene: TRBD1; CDR3 DNA: TGTGCCAGCAGCTTGGGGACAGGTCCCTCGAGCTCTGGAAACACCATATATTTT; CDR3 protein: CASSLGTGPSSSGNTIYF
V gene: TRBV5-1; CDR3 length: 15; J gene: TRBJ2-1; clone size: few; D gene: NA; CDR3 DNA: TGCGCCAGCAGCCCAGGGGTGAGCTCCTACAATGAGCAGTTCTTC; CDR3 protein: CASSPGVSSYNEQFF
V gene: TRBV5-6; CDR3 length: 16; J gene: TRBJ2-6; clone size: NA; D gene: NA; CDR3 DNA: TGTGCCAGCAGCTTGGAGGACAGCTCTGGGGCCAACGTCCTGACTTTC; CDR3 protein: CASSLEDSSGANVLTF
V gene: TRBV18; CDR3 length: 12; J gene: TRBJ2-1; clone size: NA; D gene: TRBD2; CDR3 DNA: TGTGCCAGCTCACCACTGCGGGAGGGCCTGGTCTTC; CDR3 protein: CASSPLREGLVF
V gene: TRBV9; CDR3 length: 16; J gene: TRBJ2-3; clone size: NA; D gene: NA; CDR3 DNA: TGTGCCAGCAGCGTAGGGGCGGGCGTTGGCACAGATACGCAGTATTTT; CDR3 protein: CASSVGAGVGTDTQYF
V gene: TRBV18; CDR3 length: 16; J gene: TRBJ2-3; clone size: NA; D gene: TRBD1; CDR3 DNA: TGTGCCAGCTCACCGCCCGGGACAGCCCGCACAGATACGCAGTATTTT; CDR3 protein: CASSPPGTARTDTQYF
V gene: TRBV19; CDR3 length: 16; J gene: TRBJ1-5; clone size: NA; D gene: NA; CDR3 DNA: TGTGCCAGTAGTCCCTTCTCCACAGGGTCAGATCAGCCCCAGCATTTT; CDR3 protein: CASSPFSTGSDQPQHF
V gene: TRBV7-8; CDR3 length: 15; J gene: TRBJ2-5; clone size: NA; D gene: TRBD2; CDR3 DNA: TGTGCCAGCAGCTTAGCAGAGCGGGAGGCGGAGACCCAGTACTTC; CDR3 protein: CASSLAEREAETQYF
V gene: TRBV14; CDR3 length: 14; J gene: TRBJ1-1; clone size: NA; D gene: NA; CDR3 DNA: TGTGCCAGCAGCCAAGATTTGGCGTTCGCTGAAGCTTTCTTT; CDR3 protein: CASSQDLAFAEAFF
V gene: TRBV18; CDR3 length: 18; J gene: TRBJ2-5; clone size: once; D gene: TRBD2; CDR3 DNA: TGTGCCAGCTCACTGGGGGGACTAGCGGGAGGTCCCCAAGAGACCCAGTACTTC; CDR3 protein: CASSLGGLAGGPQETQYF
V gene: TRBV5-5; CDR3 length: 14; J gene: TRBJ1-5; clone size: NA; D gene: NA; CDR3 DNA: TGTGCCAGCAGCTTGGAAGGAGGAGCCGGGCCCCAGCATTTT; CDR3 protein: CASSLEGGAGPQHF
V gene: TRBV27; CDR3 length: 15; J gene: TRBJ1-1; clone size: NA; D gene: NA; CDR3 DNA: TGTGCCAGCAAACAGAAGACTATTATGAACACTGAAGCTTTCTTT; CDR3 protein: CASKQKTIMNTEAFF
V gene: TRBV4-3; CDR3 length: 16; J gene: TRBJ1-3; clone size: NA; D gene: NA; CDR3 DNA: TGCGCCAGCAGCCAGGTCCGGGACCTCTCTGGAAACACCATATATTTT; CDR3 protein: CASSQVRDLSGNTIYF
V gene: TRBV10-2; CDR3 length: 16; J gene: TRBJ1-3; clone size: NA; D gene: NA; CDR3 DNA: TGCGCCAGCAGTGAGTGGGGGGGGAGCTCTGGAAACACCATATATTTT; CDR3 protein: CASSEWGGSSGNTIYF
V gene: TRBV5-6; CDR3 length: 15; J gene: TRBJ2-7; clone size: once; D gene: NA; CDR3 DNA: TGTGCCAGCAGCTCCTCCGGGACGATCTCCTACGAGCAGTACTTC; CDR3 protein: CASSSSGTISYEQYF
V gene: TRBV25-1; CDR3 length: 17; J gene: TRBJ2-1; clone size: NA; D gene: NA; CDR3 DNA: TGTGCCAGCAGTGAAGGCGCGGGACAACTCTCTCGAAATGAGCAGTTCTTC; CDR3 protein: CASSEGAGQLSRNEQFF
V gene: TRBV14; CDR3 length: 15; J gene: TRBJ1-4; clone size: NA; D gene: NA; CDR3 DNA: TGTGCCAGCAGCCCTAAGTCAGGTTTTAATGAAAAACTGTTTTTT; CDR3 protein: CASSPKSGFNEKLFF
V gene: TRBV2; CDR3 length: 13; J gene: TRBJ1-1; clone size: NA; D gene: NA; CDR3 DNA: TGTGCCAGCAGTTCACAGTTGAACACTGAAGCTTTCTTT; CDR3 protein: CASSSQLNTEAFF
V gene: TRBV5-1; CDR3 length: 14; J gene: TRBJ2-2; clone size: NA; D gene: NA; CDR3 DNA: TGCGCCAGCAGCCCTGACGGTAACACCGGGGAGCTGTTTTTT; CDR3 protein: CASSPDGNTGELFF
V gene: TRBV2; CDR3 length: 18; J gene: TRBJ1-4; clone size: NA; D gene: NA; CDR3 DNA: TGTGCCAGCAGTGAGTTCGGCGGCAGGTCTTTGAGTAATGAAAAACTGTTTTTT; CDR3 protein: CASSEFGGRSLSNEKLFF
V gene: TRBV7-8; CDR3 length: 14; J gene: TRBJ1-5; clone size: NA; D gene: NA; CDR3 DNA: TGTGCCAGCAGCTTAGCGCACAGGGATCAGCCCCAGCATTTT; CDR3 protein: CASSLAHRDQPQHF
V gene: TRBV9; CDR3 length: 12; J gene: TRBJ2-1; clone size: once; D gene: NA; CDR3 DNA: TGTGCCAGCAGCGTAGTCCAGGGTCGACAGTTCTTC; CDR3 protein: CASSVVQGRQFF
V gene: TRBV6-7; CDR3 length: 14; J gene: TRBJ2-7; clone size: NA; D gene: TRBD1; CDR3 DNA: TGTGCCAGCAGTTACTCGTACAGGGGCAGTGAGCAGTACTTC; CDR3 protein: CASSYSYRGSEQYF